The rows below give T cell receptor beta chains drawn from one sample of a study of blood T cell repertoires in COVID-19. Only in-frame clones appear in the TCRdb table, and some are missing; sequencing was by immunoSEQ multiplex PCR. The table records approximately 230,000 clones, nearly 90% of them present only once. The material sequenced was peripheral blood. Receptors were obtained from a man aged 18 to 30 with active or convalescent COVID-19. The CDR3 runs from the conserved cysteine through the conserved F or W. Fields, in order: clone size, J gene, D gene, V gene, CDR3 protein, CDR3 DNA. D genes are given only for firm matches. Size is omitted from some rows. Given values are once, few, many or a class for expanded clones.

once TRBJ2-3 . TRBV3-1/TRBV3-2 CASSRRQQSTDTQYF TGTGCCAGCAGCCGCCGACAGCAAAGCACAGATACGCAGTATTTT
. TRBJ2-5 . TRBV6-6 CASSRHAPGGRETQYF TGTGCCAGCAGTCGACACGCACCGGGGGGCCGGGAGACCCAGTACTTC
few TRBJ2-7 TRBD2 TRBV7-3 CASSSGLGVTYEQYF TGTGCCAGCAGCTCGGGACTAGGCGTAACCTACGAGCAGTACTTC
. TRBJ2-1 TRBD2 TRBV7-6 CASKSTAGGPYNEQFF TGTGCCAGCAAGAGTACGGCGGGGGGGCCCTACAATGAGCAGTTCTTC
few TRBJ2-2 . TRBV18 CASSPRDGRTGELFF TGTGCCAGCTCACCCAGGGACGGGAGAACCGGGGAGCTGTTTTTT
. TRBJ2-7 TRBD1 TRBV6-5 CASSWDSRMPNEQYF TGTGCCAGCAGCTGGGACAGTCGGATGCCTAACGAGCAGTACTTC
once TRBJ1-4 TRBD1 TRBV2 CASRDRGHEKLFF TGTGCCAGCCGCGACAGGGGGCACGAAAAACTGTTTTTT
. TRBJ1-3 TRBD1 TRBV27 CASRPGTGLGVTGNTIYF TGTGCCAGCAGGCCCGGGACAGGGCTAGGAGTTACTGGAAACACCATATATTTT
. TRBJ1-2 . TRBV7-2 CASSLGGANYGYTF TGTGCCAGCAGCTTAGGCGGAGCTAACTATGGCTACACCTTC
. TRBJ2-5 TRBD2 TRBV7-2 CASSSSGGAAKTQYF TGTGCCAGCAGCTCTAGCGGGGGGGCCGCGAAGACCCAGTACTTC
. TRBJ1-1 . TRBV3-1/TRBV3-2 CASSQTLAEAFF TGTGCCAGCAGCCAGACACTGGCTGAAGCTTTCTTT
. TRBJ2-5 TRBD2 TRBV5-1 CASSLDARGGFGETQYF TGCGCCAGCAGCTTGGACGCGCGGGGGGGCTTCGGAGAGACCCAGTACTTC
. TRBJ2-2 TRBD1 TRBV11-1 CASSPRGLGTGELFF TGTGCCAGCAGCCCCAGGGGGCTCGGCACCGGGGAGCTGTTTTTT
. TRBJ2-1 TRBD2 TRBV30 CAWRGAGGLNEQFF TGTGCCTGGAGAGGAGCGGGGGGCCTCAATGAGCAGTTCTTC
. TRBJ2-5 TRBD2 TRBV7-2 CASSKRTSGEETQYF TGTGCCAGCAGCAAAAGGACTAGCGGGGAAGAGACCCAGTACTTC
once TRBJ2-7 TRBD1 TRBV7-6 CASSLGQGAFSSYEQYF TGTGCCAGCAGCTTAGGGCAGGGGGCTTTTAGCTCCTACGAGCAGTACTTC
. TRBJ2-1 TRBD2 TRBV15 CATSRGSGTSDWGVANEQFF TGTGCCACCAGCAGAGGGTCCGGGACTAGCGACTGGGGGGTTGCAAATGAGCAGTTCTTC
. TRBJ1-2 . TRBV6-6 CASSRGTTTYKGHGYTF TGTGCCAGCAGTCGCGGGACAACAACTTACAAAGGCCATGGCTACACCTTC
. TRBJ2-7 . TRBV28 CASSTRAVTPFYEQYF TGTGCCAGCAGTACTAGGGCCGTCACCCCTTTCTACGAGCAGTACTTC
. TRBJ2-3 . TRBV7-2 CASSLGGAGLTDTQYF TGTGCCAGCAGCCTCGGAGGGGCGGGCCTCACAGATACGCAGTATTTT
. TRBJ2-7 TRBD2 TRBV6-2/TRBV6-3 CASSYSRWAGLAGRYEQYF TGTGCCAGCAGTTACTCGAGGTGGGCCGGACTAGCGGGTAGATACGAGCAGTACTTC
once TRBJ1-1 . TRBV5-6 CASSRQFKNTEAFF TGTGCCAGCAGTCGACAGTTCAAGAACACTGAAGCTTTCTTT
. TRBJ2-3 TRBD2 TRBV5-6 CASAGRREGEDTQYF TGTGCCAGCGCCGGGCGGCGGGAGGGGGAAGATACGCAGTATTTT
. TRBJ1-1 TRBD1 TRBV12-5 CASGGDRGSTEAFF TGTGCTAGTGGGGGGGACAGGGGTTCTACTGAAGCTTTCTTT